These 14 T cell receptor beta chains originate from one sample sequenced in a study of blood T cell repertoires in COVID-19. Clones were read by immunoSEQ multiplex PCR, and TCRdb kept only the in-frame ones, dropping some. The repertoire holds tens of thousands of clones, with around 91% as singletons. The sample taken for sequencing was peripheral blood. The receptors stem from a man aged 55-75 years with acute or convalescent COVID-19.

J is TRBJ2-2 and V is TRBV9; D unresolved. V was shortened by 0 bases and J by 6 bases, with 6 bases between the two germline ends. There are 13 residues in the CDR3. CDR1 and CDR2 (germline): SGDLS, YYNGEE. The CDR3 loop reads CASSVDSPGELFF. DNA for the CDR3: TGTGCCAGCAGCGTAGATAGTCCCGGGGAGCTGTTTTTT.

V usage is TRBV5-1 and J usage is TRBJ2-7, with TRBD1 as a possible D gene (5 bases). The CDR3 loop spans 14 amino acids. Trimming stripped 2 bases from V and 6 bases from J, with 15 bases between. Germline CDR1 reads SGHRS; CDR2 reads YFSETQ. DNA for the CDR3: TGCGCCAGCAGCTTACGAACCCCAGGGTTCGAGCAGTACTTC. Protein product: CASSLRTPGFEQYF.

V and J are TRBV3-1 (or the pseudogene TRBV3-2) and TRBJ1-2; D might be TRBD1 (6 bases). Trimming left V 4 bases short and J 2 bases short, with 11 bases between. Per germline, CDR1 LGHDT and CDR2 YNNKEL (reference sequence). The CDR3 sequence is 14 residues long. CDR3 nucleotide sequence: TGTGCCAGCAGCCTCCACGGACAGAACTATGGCTACACCTTC. Translated: CASSLHGQNYGYTF.

The V call is TRBV4-1, the J call TRBJ1-6, with 8 bases fitting TRBD1. This CDR3 region has 18 residues. In germline, CDR1 is MGHRA, CDR2 YSYEKL. V dropped 0 bases and J dropped 5; count of bases not matched to a gene: 9. The chain's CDR3 is CASSQDGNRGTNNSPLHF. In DNA, the CDR3 is TGCGCCAGCAGCCAAGATGGGAACAGGGGGACTAATAATTCACCCCTCCACTTT.

This sequence joins TRBV29-1 and TRBJ2-5; D is perhaps TRBD2 (6 bases). Between the trimmed V and J ends, which lost 5 bases and 5 bases, there was a span of 15 bases. This CDR3 is built from 13 residues. CDR1 is SQVTM and CDR2 is ANQGSEA in the germline V gene. CDR3 amino acids: CSVKVTRGETQYF. The CDR3 coding sequence is TGCAGCGTTAAAGTCACCCGGGGGGAGACCCAGTACTTC.

This chain links TRBV5-5 with TRBJ1-1; possibly TRBD1 for D (5 bases). The germline gives CDR1 SGHKS, CDR2 YYEKEE (reference sequence). Trimming pared 0 bases from V and 3 bases from J, leaving 12 bases between. The CDR3 is 15 amino acids. CDR3 sequence (DNA): TGTGCCAGCAGCTTGGACCCAGGGTTGTACACTGAAGCTTTCTTT. Protein sequence: CASSLDPGLYTEAFF.

The chain recombines TRBV6-5 with TRBJ1-2; 11 nucleotides align to TRBD1. The V segment lost 5 bases and the J segment 2 bases; nucleotides outside the gene matches: 4. Germline CDR1 reads MNHEY; CDR2 reads SVGAGI. The CDR3 contains 15 residues. CDR3 amino acids: CASSRGTGGNYGYTF. CDR3 DNA sequence: TGTGCCAGCAGTCGCGGGACAGGGGGGAACTATGGCTACACCTTC.

The chain recombines TRBV11-1 with TRBJ2-7; TRBD2 aligns across 9 bases. With 5 bases clipped from V and 3 bases from J, the junction kept 11 bases outside the gene matches. The CDR3 runs to 16 residues. The V gene's germline CDR1 is SGHAT and CDR2 FQDESV (reference sequence). The CDR3 nucleotides read TGTGCCAGCAGCCCTGGGGGCCAGACTAGCGGCTACGAGCAGTACTTC. This translates into CASSPGGQTSGYEQYF.

The rearrangement links TRBV5-1 to TRBJ2-2; weak D call: TRBD2 (5 bases). CDR3 length: 15 residues. Trimming took 5 bases from V and 6 from J, leaving 17 bases between them. CDR1 is SGHRS and CDR2 is YFSETQ in the germline V gene. The CDR3 here is CASRIVREYAGELFF. The CDR3 DNA is TGCGCCAGCAGAATAGTAAGGGAGTATGCCGGGGAGCTGTTTTTT.

V is TRBV6-5 and J is TRBJ1-5; maybe TRBD1 (6 bases). Trimming pared 8 bases from V and 6 bases from J, leaving 11 bases between. Germline V gene lookup returns CDR1 MNHEY and CDR2 SVGAGI. The CDR3 length is 12 residues. The CDR3: CASRAGAQPQHF. CDR3 coding DNA: TGTGCCAGCCGGGCAGGGGCTCAGCCCCAGCATTTT.

This chain uses TRBV14 with TRBJ1-2; D is unresolved. Germline CDR1 SGHDN, CDR2 FVKESK. The CDR3 runs to 13 residues. With 2 bases removed from V and 3 bases from J, the gap between germline ends came to 7 bases. The CDR3 spells CASSQWQDYGYTF. In DNA, the CDR3 is TGTGCCAGCAGCCAATGGCAGGACTATGGCTACACCTTC.

The chain has TRBV6-1 and TRBJ1-1; 10 positions match TRBD1. The CDR3 has 18 amino acids. J gave up 1 base and V 3 bases, and 11 bases lay outside the gene matches. CDR1 is MNHNS and CDR2 is SASEGT in the germline V gene. The CDR3 here is CASSDTWGDRGPNTEAFF. CDR3 bases: TGTGCCAGCAGTGATACCTGGGGGGACAGGGGACCGAACACTGAAGCTTTCTTT.

This chain connects TRBV3-1 (or the pseudogene TRBV3-2) to TRBJ2-1; D might be TRBD2 (5 bases). Germline V gene sequence: CDR1 LGHDT, CDR2 YNNKEL (reference sequence). The V and J ends lost 6 bases and 4 bases respectively, with 22 bases between them. CDR3 length: 17 residues. Here the CDR3 DNA reads TGTGCCAGCAGTCACAAGGAGGTGGGATGGCGGTACAATGAGCAGTTCTTC. This gives the protein CASSHKEVGWRYNEQFF.

The CDR3 here is CAIKAAGGPDTQYF. In DNA form, the CDR3 reads TGTGCCATCAAAGCGGCGGGAGGGCCAGATACGCAGTATTTT. The rearrangement links TRBV10-3 to TRBJ2-3; 9 nucleotides align to TRBD2. Germline CDR1 ENHRY, CDR2 SYGVKD. The CDR3 consists of 14 residues. The J segment lost 4 bases and the V segment lost 7 bases, leaving 6 bases of the junction unmatched.